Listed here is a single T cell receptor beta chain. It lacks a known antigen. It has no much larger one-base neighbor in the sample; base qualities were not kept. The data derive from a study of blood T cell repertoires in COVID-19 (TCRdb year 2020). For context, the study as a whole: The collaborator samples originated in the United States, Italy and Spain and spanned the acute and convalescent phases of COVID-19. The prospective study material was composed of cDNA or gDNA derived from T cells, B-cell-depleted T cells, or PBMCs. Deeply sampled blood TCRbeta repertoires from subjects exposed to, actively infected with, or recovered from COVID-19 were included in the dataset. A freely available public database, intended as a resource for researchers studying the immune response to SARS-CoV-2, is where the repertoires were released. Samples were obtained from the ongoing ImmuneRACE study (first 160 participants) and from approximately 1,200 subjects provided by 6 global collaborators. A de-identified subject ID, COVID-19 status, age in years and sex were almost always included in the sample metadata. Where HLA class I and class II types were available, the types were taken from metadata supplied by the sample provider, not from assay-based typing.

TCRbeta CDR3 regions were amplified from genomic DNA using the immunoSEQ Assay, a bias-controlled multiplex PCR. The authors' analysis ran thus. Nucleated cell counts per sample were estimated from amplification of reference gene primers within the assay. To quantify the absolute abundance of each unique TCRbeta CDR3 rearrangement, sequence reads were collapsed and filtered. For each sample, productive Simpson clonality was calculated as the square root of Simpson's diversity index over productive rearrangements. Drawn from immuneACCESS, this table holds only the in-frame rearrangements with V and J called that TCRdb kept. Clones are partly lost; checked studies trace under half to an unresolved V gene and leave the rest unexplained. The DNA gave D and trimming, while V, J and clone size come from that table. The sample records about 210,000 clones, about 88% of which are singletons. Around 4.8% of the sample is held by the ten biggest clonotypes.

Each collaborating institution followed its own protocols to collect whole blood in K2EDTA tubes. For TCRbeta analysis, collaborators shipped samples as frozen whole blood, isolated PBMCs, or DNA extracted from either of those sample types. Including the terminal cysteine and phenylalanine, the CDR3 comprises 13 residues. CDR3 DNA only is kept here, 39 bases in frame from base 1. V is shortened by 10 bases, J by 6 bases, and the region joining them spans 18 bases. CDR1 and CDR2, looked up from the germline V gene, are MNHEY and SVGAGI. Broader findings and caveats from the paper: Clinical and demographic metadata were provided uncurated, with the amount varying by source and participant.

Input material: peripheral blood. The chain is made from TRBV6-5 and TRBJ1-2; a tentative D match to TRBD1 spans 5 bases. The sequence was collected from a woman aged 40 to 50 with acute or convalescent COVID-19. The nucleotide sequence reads TGTGCCACTAACAGGCGGGGGGAAAATGGCTACACCTTC. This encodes CATNRRGENGYTF.